This record covers a single T cell receptor (beta chain). The authors' processing: Reference gene primer amplification gave estimated nucleated cell counts. The repertoire was sequenced with immunoSEQ multiplex PCR; TCRdb's copy has only in-frame clones and lacks some. The V and J calls and clone size come from that table; D and trimming were worked out from the DNA. The table lists approximately 240,000 clones, around 80% of them singletons. The data originate from a study of blood T cell repertoires in COVID-19. Germline V gives CDR1 MNHNS, CDR2 SASEGT. The CDR3 runs to 15 residues. Losses at the gene ends were 4 bases for V and 4 bases for J; bases not matched to a gene: 5.

The chain combines TRBV6-1 with TRBJ2-2, with 8 bases fitting TRBD1. This TCR was sampled from a woman aged 40 to 50 with active or convalescent COVID-19. Specimen: peripheral blood. CDR3 region: CASSAGGMSTGELFF. The CDR3 nucleotides are TGTGCCAGCAGTGCAGGGGGCATGAGCACCGGGGAGCTGTTTTTT.